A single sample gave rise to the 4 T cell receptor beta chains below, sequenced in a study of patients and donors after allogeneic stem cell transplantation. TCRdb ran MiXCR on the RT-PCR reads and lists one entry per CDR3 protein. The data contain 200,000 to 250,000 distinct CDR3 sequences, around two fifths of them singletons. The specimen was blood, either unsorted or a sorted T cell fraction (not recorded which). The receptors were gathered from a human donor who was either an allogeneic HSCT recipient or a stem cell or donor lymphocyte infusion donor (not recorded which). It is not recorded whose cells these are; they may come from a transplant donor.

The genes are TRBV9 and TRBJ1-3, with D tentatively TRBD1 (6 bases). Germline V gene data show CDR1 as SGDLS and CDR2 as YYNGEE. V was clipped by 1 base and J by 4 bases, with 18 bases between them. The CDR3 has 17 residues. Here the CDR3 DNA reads TGTGCCAGCAGCGTAAAGTCGTTGGGGGCGGAAGGAAACACCATATATTTT. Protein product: CASSVKSLGAEGNTIYF.

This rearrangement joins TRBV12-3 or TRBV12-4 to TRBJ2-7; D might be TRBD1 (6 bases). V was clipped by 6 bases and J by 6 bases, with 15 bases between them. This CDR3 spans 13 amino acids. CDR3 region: CASSLRQVGEQYF. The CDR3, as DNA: TGTGCCAGCAGCCTGAGACAGGTCGGCGAGCAGTACTTC.

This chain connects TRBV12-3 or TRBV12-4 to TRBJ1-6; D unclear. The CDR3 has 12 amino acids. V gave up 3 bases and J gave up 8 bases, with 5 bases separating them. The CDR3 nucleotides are TGTGCCAGCAGTTTGTGGGATTCACCCCTCCACTTT. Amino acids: CASSLWDSPLHF.

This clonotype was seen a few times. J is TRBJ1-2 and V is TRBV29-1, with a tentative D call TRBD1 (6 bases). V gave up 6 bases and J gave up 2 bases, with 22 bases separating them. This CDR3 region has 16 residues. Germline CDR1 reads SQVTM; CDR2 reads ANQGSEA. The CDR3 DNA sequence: TGCAGCGTGATGAACAGGGCAGGCGGAAAGAACTATGGCTACACCTTC. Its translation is CSVMNRAGGKNYGYTF.